A selection of T cell receptor beta chains follows, all from one sample in a study of cytomegalovirus exposure and HLA in healthy donors. Method: immunoSEQ multiplex PCR; TCRdb's copy keeps in-frame clones and lacks some. The table includes 200,000 or so clones, approximately 82% detected once. The specimen sequenced was PBMCs. All receptors derive from a woman in her twenties or thirties in good health and CMV-seropositive. Both conserved end residues are part of each CDR3. A D gene is named only where the DNA matches it firmly. Clone size is given for some rows only: seen once, a few or many times, or a class if the clone is expanded.

>-|TRBJ2-3|-|TRBV28
TGTGCCAGCCTGGGGCGCCCAGATACGCAGTATTTT
CASLGRPDTQYF
>-|TRBJ1-1|-|TRBV6-1
TGTGCCAGCAGCGCCCCCCCGGGGAGTAACACTGAAGCTTTCTTT
CASSAPPGSNTEAFF
>-|TRBJ1-5|TRBD1|TRBV18
TGTGCCAGCTCACGTGACAGGGCCCAGCCCCAGCATTTT
CASSRDRAQPQHF
>few|TRBJ1-1|-|TRBV27
TGTGCCAGCAGTATAAACAGGGTAGTGAACACTGAAGCTTTCTTT
CASSINRVVNTEAFF
>-|TRBJ2-1|TRBD2|TRBV27
TGTGCCAGCAGTCCGGCCGGGGGGGGCCCCTACAATGAGCAGTTCTTC
CASSPAGGGPYNEQFF
>-|TRBJ1-4|TRBD1|TRBV15
TGTGCCACCAGCAGAGCATTAGGGACAGGGGGAGAAAAACTGTTTTTT
CATSRALGTGGEKLFF
>-|TRBJ2-1|TRBD1|TRBV7-6
TGTGCCAGCAGCTTCATACAGGGGGCTAATGAGCAGTTCTTC
CASSFIQGANEQFF
>-|TRBJ2-7|-|TRBV28
TGTGCCAGCAGTCCTACCCAGGGACTTCCTAGCTCCTACGAGCAGTACTTC
CASSPTQGLPSSYEQYF
>-|TRBJ2-5|-|TRBV7-9
TGTGCCAGCAGCTTAGGGATAGGGAGCGAGACCCAGTACTTC
CASSLGIGSETQYF
>-|TRBJ2-7|-|TRBV18
TGTGCCAGCTCACGTACAGAAAAACTCTACGAGCAGTACTTC
CASSRTEKLYEQYF
>-|TRBJ2-1|-|TRBV29-1
TGCAGCGTTGTCTCCAGTTACCGATACAATGAGCAGTTCTTC
CSVVSSYRYNEQFF
>-|TRBJ2-5|TRBD1|TRBV6-6
TGTGCCAGCAGTTACCGGACAGGGTGGGAGACCCAGTACTTC
CASSYRTGWETQYF
>-|TRBJ1-2|-|TRBV6-1
TGTGCCAGCAGTGAAATTCGGGGAAACAGCCACTATGGCTACACCTTC
CASSEIRGNSHYGYTF
>-|TRBJ2-3|TRBD2|TRBV18
TGTGCCAGCTCCCTGACTAGCGGGGCTAGCACAGATACGCAGTATTTT
CASSLTSGASTDTQYF
>-|TRBJ1-2|-|TRBV5-1
TGCGCCAGCACCGAGGGTTCCTATGGCTACACCTTC
CASTEGSYGYTF
>-|TRBJ2-7|TRBD2|TRBV7-8
TGTGCCAGCAGCTTAACGTCTGGGACTAGCGGGAGTTATGAGCAGTACTTC
CASSLTSGTSGSYEQYF
>-|TRBJ2-7|-|TRBV7-2
TGTGCCAGCAGCAACCCGACAGTCCGAGTAGACTACGAGCAGTACTTC
CASSNPTVRVDYEQYF
>-|TRBJ2-7|TRBD2|TRBV7-8
TGTGCCAGCAGCCTTAGCGGGAGTGTGTACGAGCAGTACTTC
CASSLSGSVYEQYF
>-|TRBJ1-1|-|TRBV27
TGTGCCAGCAGTTTCCACAGGGTGAGTCCTGAAGCTTTCTTT
CASSFHRVSPEAFF
>-|TRBJ2-1|-|TRBV7-9
TGTGCCAGCAGCTCCTTATACAATGAGCAGTTCTTC
CASSSLYNEQFF
>-|TRBJ2-7|-|TRBV5-1
TGCGCCAGCAGCTTGGCCCAGGGGATGGTCTACGAGCAGTACTTC
CASSLAQGMVYEQYF
>-|TRBJ2-7|-|TRBV29-1
TGCAGCGTTGGTGACAGCTCCTACGAGCAGTACTTC
CSVGDSSYEQYF
>-|TRBJ2-7|-|TRBV6-5
TGTGCCAGCAGTTACGGTGGCAGGGGCTACGAGCAGTACTTC
CASSYGGRGYEQYF
>-|TRBJ1-1|TRBD1|TRBV29-1
TGCAGCGTGGAACAGGGGGCTGCTGGCACTGAAGCTTTCTTT
CSVEQGAAGTEAFF
>-|TRBJ2-5|-|TRBV29-1
TGCAGCGTTGAGGTGACAAGGGGGCAAGAGACCCAGTACTTC
CSVEVTRGQETQYF
>-|TRBJ2-3|-|TRBV29-1
TGCAGCGTTCGGTCCACCACAGATACGCAGTATTTT
CSVRSTTDTQYF
>-|TRBJ2-2|-|TRBV11-3
TGTGCCAGCAGCTCAACAGGGTGGGACACCGGGGAGCTGTTTTTT
CASSSTGWDTGELFF
>few|TRBJ1-1|TRBD1|TRBV2
TGTGCCAGGGGACAGATGGGGCCTGAAGCTTTCTTT
CARGQMGPEAFF
>many|TRBJ2-7|-|TRBV11-2
TGTGCCAGCAGCCCCCCTAACCTCTACGAGCAGTACTTC
CASSPPNLYEQYF
>-|TRBJ2-3|-|TRBV9
TGTGCCAGCAGCAGCTGGACAGCCCGAACAGATACGCAGTATTTT
CASSSWTARTDTQYF
>-|TRBJ2-2|TRBD2|TRBV5-1
TGCGCCACCTCATCCTTAGCGGGAAGGAACACCGGGGAGCTGTTTTTT
CATSSLAGRNTGELFF
>-|TRBJ2-7|TRBD1|TRBV6-1
TGTGCCAGCAGTGAAGAAGGGACAGCGACTTTC
CASSEEGTATF
>once|TRBJ1-5|TRBD1|TRBV6-5
TGTGCCAGCAGTCAACTACAGGGGGCAGGTCAGCCCCAGCATTTT
CASSQLQGAGQPQHF
>-|TRBJ2-7|TRBD1|TRBV10-3
TGTGCCATCAACCGGGACAGCTCCTACGAGCAGTACTTC
CAINRDSSYEQYF
>-|TRBJ1-2|TRBD1|TRBV6-5
TGTGCCAGCAGTTACTCCCCGGGACAGTATGGCTACACCTTC
CASSYSPGQYGYTF
>-|TRBJ2-1|TRBD1|TRBV29-1
TGCAGCACCTCAGGGGGCTTAAGGGATGAGCAGTTCTTC
CSTSGGLRDEQFF
>few|TRBJ1-5|-|TRBV6-5
TGTGCCAGCAGACAGACACAAAATCAGCCCCAGCATTTT
CASRQTQNQPQHF
>-|TRBJ2-7|TRBD1|TRBV27
TGTGCCAGCAGTGTACTGGGACAGGGATTAGAGCAGTACTTC
CASSVLGQGLEQYF
>-|TRBJ2-7|-|TRBV7-9
TGTGCCAGCAGCGATACAGGGTTCTACGAGCAGTACTTC
CASSDTGFYEQYF
>-|TRBJ2-1|-|TRBV5-6
TGTGCCAGCAGCTTGGTGGACGGGGATGAGCAGTTCTTC
CASSLVDGDEQFF
>once|TRBJ1-1|-|TRBV2
TGTGCCAGCAGCGGGATAGTTCCGAACACTGAAGCTTTCTTT
CASSGIVPNTEAFF